The next 31 T cell receptor beta chains were all read from a single sample in a study of T cell clonality in common variable immunodeficiency. Findings and limits, study-wide: Reportedly, TCR beta sequences from common variable immunodeficiency showed fewer deletions and N-nucleotide insertions.

These receptors have no known antigen. Measured with immunoSEQ multiplex PCR; TCRdb has only the in-frame clones, and not every one. There are about 7,300 clones in the sample, none observed a single time. The sequencing input was peripheral blood mononuclear cells. The receptors stem from a human donor with common variable immunodeficiency.

This clone is termed medium-sized. The observed sequence ends 3 residues before the CDR3 terminus, with the missing tail filled in from the germline J gene. The chain uses TRBV20-1 and TRBJ1-2; no reliable D call. V lost 0 bases and J lost 4, with 6 bases in between. The CDR3 loop spans 12 amino acids. Germline-derived CDR1 and CDR2 are DFQATT and SNEGSKA (reference sequence). Incomplete CDR3 DNA: TGCAGTGCTAGAGATACGGGCTATGGC. Translated: CSARDTGYG. The CDR3 reads in full as CSARDTGYGYTF.

This clone was recorded many times. The read terminates 3 residues before the CDR3 end, so the remaining end is supplied by the germline J gene. V usage is TRBV19 and J usage is TRBJ2-2; 14 positions match TRBD2. CDR3 length: 15 amino acids. CDR1 is LNHDA, CDR2 SQIVND, per germline (reference sequence). V gave up 9 bases and J gave up 6 bases; unmatched junction bases: 6. The CDR3 sequence is CASGTSGSSSGELFF. The DNA read from the CDR3 is TGTGCCAGCGGGACTAGCGGGAGTTCCTCCGGGGAG.

A note on this clone: The read ends 3 residues shy of where the CDR3 ends; the end is completed using the germline J gene. The V and J genes are TRBV5-6 and TRBJ2-3, with 12 bases fitting TRBD2. The CDR3 has 14 amino acids. Trimming cost V 5 bases and J 4 bases; bases outside gene matches: 2. CDR1 and CDR2 (germline): SGHDT, YYEEEE. This CDR3 is CASRLAGGSDTQYF. Partial CDR3 DNA: TGTGCCAGCAGGCTAGCGGGAGGGTCAGATACG.

There are a few counts of this clone. The read stops 3 residues short of the end of the CDR3; the missing end is completed from the germline J gene. This rearrangement joins TRBV2 to TRBJ2-3; TRBD2 agrees at 7 bases. This CDR3 comprises 16 residues. V dropped 7 bases and J dropped 4; count of bases not matched to a gene: 14. Germline assignment: CDR1 SNHLY and CDR2 FYNNEI. The CDR3 protein is CASNENGGGPPDTQYF. The sequenced CDR3 bases are TGTGCCAGCAACGAAAACGGGGGAGGGCCACCAGATACG.

This clone occurred many times. CDR3 amino acids: CASNSGIIGAFF. The sequenced part of the CDR3 DNA is TGCGCCAGCAATTCAGGGATCATAGGA. The chain joins TRBV10-2 to TRBJ1-1; perhaps TRBD1 as D (5 bases). The read falls 3 residues short of the CDR3 end, and the missing part is taken from the germline J gene. CDR1 is WSHSY, CDR2 SAAADI, per germline. This CDR3 is built from 12 residues.

This clone rates as medium-sized. The CDR3 goes on 3 residues after the read ends, and that part is filled in from the germline J gene. The V gene is TRBV19, the J gene TRBJ2-3; D not certain. The CDR3 has 14 residues. Trimming cost V 2 bases and J 0 bases, with 6 bases left between them. The germline CDR1 and CDR2 sequences are LNHDA and SQIVND (reference sequence). CDR3 bases read: TGTGCCAGTAGTATACTCCTCAGCACAGATACG. Its translation: CASSILLSTDT. The entire CDR3 sequence reads CASSILLSTDTQYF. The whole variable domain, filled in from reference TRBV19 and TRBJ2-3, reads DGGITQSPKYLFRKEGQNVTLSCEQNLNHDAMYWYRQDPGQGLRLIYYSQIVNDFQKGDIAEGYSVSREKKESFPLTVTSAQKNPTAFYLCASSILLSTDTQYFGPGTRLTVL.

Comments on this clone: The CDR3 is cut off 3 residues early in the read; its end comes from the germline J gene. This chain joins TRBV18 and TRBJ2-3; TRBD2 aligns across 8 bases. CDR3 size: 14 residues. Germline V gives CDR1 KGHSH, CDR2 LQKENI. The part of the CDR3 DNA that was read is TGTGCCAGCTCACCACTAGCGGGGACGCAAACG. This translates into CASSPLAGTQT. The CDR3 in full is CASSPLAGTQTQYF.

This clone is medium-sized in the sample. The read is 3 residues too short to cover the CDR3 end, so that end is filled in from the germline J gene. The rearrangement uses TRBV20-1 and TRBJ2-1; 16 nucleotides align to TRBD2. CDR1 is DFQATT and CDR2 is SNEGSKA in the germline V gene (reference sequence). V lost 6 bases and J lost 3; bases outside the gene matches: 11. CDR3 size: 18 residues. The chain's CDR3 is CSAETGLAGGAYYNEQFF. CDR3 bases read: TGCAGTGCAGAAACGGGACTAGCGGGAGGGGCATACTACAATGAG.

This clone has at least ten counts. Other DNA sequences from this sample encode an identical CDR3 as well. CDR3 sequence reads: CASSWAGQGGEQYF. The CDR3 bases that were read are TGTGCCAGCAGCTGGGCGGGACAGGGTGGCGAG. The J gene is TRBJ2-7, the V gene TRBV7-6, with 9 bases that match TRBD1. The CDR3 end is not reached by the read, which stops 3 residues before it; the germline J gene fills it in. The CDR3 has 14 residues. V gave up 4 bases and J gave up 6 bases; unmatched junction bases: 7. Looked up from germline, CDR1 is SGHVS and CDR2 is FNYEAQ.

A remark on this clone: The read terminates 3 residues before the CDR3 end, so the remaining end is supplied by the germline J gene. The chain links TRBV20-1 to TRBJ2-3, with D uncertain. This CDR3 is built from 13 residues. The ends were cut back, 0 bases at V and 4 bases at J, with 8 bases in the middle. CDR1 is DFQATT, CDR2 SNEGSKA, per germline (reference sequence). Partial CDR3 DNA: TGCAGTGCTAGAGATCCCCAGGCAGATACG. Amino acid sequence: CSARDPQADT. The complete CDR3 reads CSARDPQADTQYF.

This clone was recorded many times. The read comes to an end 3 residues before the CDR3 does, leaving the germline J gene to fill in the end. The chain links TRBV4-1 to TRBJ2-5; 8 bases are a match to TRBD1. This CDR3 region has 16 residues. Unmatched junction bases numbered 10, after V lost 2 bases and J lost 5 bases. The germline V gene encodes CDR1 MGHRA and CDR2 YSYEKL. Partial CDR3 DNA: TGCGCCAGCAGCCAATCAGGACAGGGAGGAAGGGAGACC. It translates to CASSQSGQGGRET. In full, the CDR3 reads CASSQSGQGGRETQYF.

Sample share makes this clone medium-sized (0.01 to 0.1%). The CDR3 DNA, read in part, is TGTGCCTGGAGTGTACGAGGCGGGATCGCCGGGGCCAACGTC. Its translation: CAWSVRGGIAGANV. Given in full, the CDR3 is CAWSVRGGIAGANVLTF. The chain links TRBV30 to TRBJ2-6, with D maybe TRBD2 (6 bases). The CDR3 goes on 3 residues after the read ends, and that part is filled in from the germline J gene. V lost 0 bases to trimming and J lost 4 bases, with 16 bases between them. The CDR3 is 17 residues long. Germline CDR1 and CDR2: GTSNPN and SVGIG (reference sequence).

The sample holds a few counts of this clone. The DNA ends 3 residues before the CDR3 does, and the rest of the CDR3 is filled in from the germline J gene. The chain recombines TRBV18 with TRBJ1-1; no reliable D call. There are 14 residues in the CDR3. Germline CDR1 KGHSH, CDR2 LQKENI. With 1 base removed from V and 0 bases from J, the gap between germline ends came to 6 bases. The covered CDR3 bases are TGTGCCAGCTCACCACGACAACTGAACACTGAA. Its translation is CASSPRQLNTE. The entire CDR3 is CASSPRQLNTEAFF.

This clone has a handful of counts. The CDR3 goes on 3 residues after the read ends, and that part is filled in from the germline J gene. The V gene is TRBV6-2 or TRBV6-3, the J gene TRBJ1-1, with TRBD1 identical over 7 bases. The CDR3 sequence is 15 residues long. The ends lost 6 bases at V and 7 bases at J; junction bases unmatched: 14. In germline, CDR1 is MNHEY, CDR2 SVGEGT. Incomplete CDR3 DNA: TGTGCCAGCAGCAGCGCAGTCTACAGGGGCATTGAA. This translates into CASSSAVYRGIE. The entire CDR3 protein is CASSSAVYRGIEAFF.

The sample holds a few counts of this clone. The read stops 3 residues short of the end of the CDR3; the missing end is completed from the germline J gene. The chain couples TRBV18 to TRBJ2-6; D ambiguous. The V end was cut by 3 bases, the J end by 3 bases, with 3 bases between. Germline-derived CDR1 and CDR2 are KGHSH and LQKENI. The CDR3 is 13 amino acids. CDR3 DNA, as far as it was read: TGTGCCAGCTCACCTTATGGGGCCAACGTC. Residues: CASSPYGANV. The whole CDR3 reads CASSPYGANVLTF.

Notes on this clone: With the read ending 3 residues before the CDR3 end, the germline J gene is used to fill in that end. V gene TRBV7-2 combines with J gene TRBJ2-7; D remains unclear. CDR1 SGHTA and CDR2 FQGNSA come from the germline V gene. The CDR3 consists of 12 residues. Trimming pared 5 bases from V and 3 bases from J, leaving 8 bases between. The part of the CDR3 DNA that was read is TGTGCCAGCAGCCCATCCATCTACGAG. Translation: CASSPSIYE. The whole CDR3 reads CASSPSIYEQYF.

This clone was picked up a small number of times. The CDR3 goes on 3 residues after the read ends, and that part is filled in from the germline J gene. The J gene is TRBJ2-7, the V gene TRBV18, with TRBD1 as a possible D gene (5 bases). Between the trimmed V and J ends, which lost 2 bases and 6 bases, there was a span of 11 bases. The germline gives CDR1 KGHSH, CDR2 LQKENI. The CDR3 is 13 residues long. CDR3 in amino acids: CASSPSRVSEQYF. The covered CDR3 bases are TGTGCCAGCTCACCATCCAGGGTTTCCGAG.

Worth noting for this clone: The read halts 3 residues ahead of the CDR3 end, with the missing end drawn from the germline J gene. The V gene is TRBV11-2, the J gene TRBJ2-1, with TRBD1 identical over 9 bases. The length of the CDR3 is 14 residues. V was pared by 5 bases and J by 3 bases, with 2 bases of the junction left unmatched. Germline V CDR1 and CDR2: SGHAT, FQNNGV. This CDR3 is CASSRQGDYNEQFF. The sequenced part of the CDR3 DNA is TGTGCCAGCAGCCGACAGGGGGACTACAATGAG.

Of note for this clone: The CDR3 end lies 3 residues beyond the end of the read and is filled in from the germline J gene. The V call is TRBV5-1, the J call TRBJ2-3, with 7 positions matching TRBD2. Germline assignment: CDR1 SGHRS and CDR2 YFSETQ. With V trimmed by 0 bases and J by 2 bases, 6 bases remained unmatched. The CDR3 runs to 16 residues. The sequenced part of the CDR3 DNA is TGCGCCAGCAGCTTGGCCCGGACTAGTTACACAGATACG. This gives the protein CASSLARTSYTDT. The entire CDR3 is CASSLARTSYTDTQYF.

This clone is deemed medium-sized. The CDR3 end is not reached by the read, which stops 3 residues before it; the germline J gene fills it in. V gene TRBV15 combines with J gene TRBJ2-5, with 8 bases identical to TRBD2. CDR3 length: 14 amino acids. Germline V gene data show CDR1 as LNHNV and CDR2 as YYDKDF (reference sequence). V shed 5 bases and J 5 bases; nucleotides not matched to a gene: 7. The CDR3 reads CATSVGLEWETQYF. CDR3 bases read: TGTGCCACCAGCGTGGGACTAGAATGGGAGACC.

By share, this clone ranks as medium-sized (0.01 to 0.1%). The read terminates 3 residues ahead of where the CDR3 ends, so the germline J gene completes it. The V gene is TRBV5-1, the J gene TRBJ1-1, with D possibly being TRBD1 (6 bases). The germline V and J ends were trimmed by 1 base and 6 bases, with 19 bases remaining between them. In germline, CDR1 is SGHRS, CDR2 YFSETQ. This CDR3 has 16 amino acids. The CDR3 region is CASSLLSRGGFAEAFF. The DNA read from the CDR3 is TGCGCCAGCAGCTTGTTGTCAAGGGGGGGTTTCGCTGAA. The whole variable domain, filled in from reference TRBV5-1 and TRBJ1-1, reads KAGVTQTPRYLIKTRGQQVTLSCSPISGHRSVSWYQQTPGQGLQFLFEYFSETQRNKGNFPGRFSGRQFSNSRSEMNVSTLELGDSALYLCASSLLSRGGFAEAFFGQGTRLTVV.

Only a few counts were recorded for this clone. The CDR3 end is not reached by the read, which stops 3 residues before it; the germline J gene fills it in. The rearrangement joins TRBV5-1 to TRBJ2-3; the match to TRBD2 covers 7 bases. The junction had 5 bases not matched to a gene; V was cut back by 4 bases and J by 0 bases. The CDR3 runs to 15 residues. Germline V gene sequence: CDR1 SGHRS, CDR2 YFSETQ. CDR3: CASSNSGFSTDTQYF. The covered CDR3 bases are TGCGCCAGCAGCAATAGCGGGTTTAGCACAGATACG.

Points on this clone: The read comes to an end 3 residues before the CDR3 does, leaving the germline J gene to fill in the end. This chain links TRBV30 with TRBJ2-2; a possible D gene is TRBD2 (7 bases). In germline, CDR1 is GTSNPN, CDR2 SVGIG (reference sequence). CDR3 length: 15 residues. Trimming left V 2 bases short and J 4 bases short, with 14 bases between. The CDR3 spells CAWSLGGAGTGELFF. The sequenced CDR3 bases are TGTGCCTGGAGTTTGGGGGGGGCGGGCACCGGGGAG. Full variable domain (missing parts from reference TRBV30 and TRBJ2-2): SQTIHQWPATLVQPVGSPLSLECTVEGTSNPNLYWYRQAAGRGLQLLFYSVGIGQISSEVPQNLSASRPQDRQFILSSKKLLLSDSGFYLCAWSLGGAGTGELFFGEGSRLTVL.

The table lists this clone with a few counts. The missing CDR3 end, 3 residues past where the read stops, is filled in from the germline J gene. The V and J genes are TRBV2 and TRBJ2-7; maybe TRBD2 (5 bases). The length of the CDR3 is 11 residues. Trimming cost V 7 bases and J 2 bases, with 6 bases left between them. CDR1 is SNHLY, CDR2 FYNNEI, per germline. The CDR3 sequence is CASTRAYEQYF. The CDR3 DNA, read in part, is TGTGCCAGCACGAGGGCCTACGAG.

This clone was seen a few times. The read is 3 residues too short to cover the CDR3 end, so that end is filled in from the germline J gene. V gene TRBV19 combines with J gene TRBJ2-1; D not certain. This CDR3 region has 16 residues. Trimming removed 6 bases at V and 0 bases at J, with 15 bases between. Germline CDR1 reads LNHDA; CDR2 reads SQIVND (reference sequence). CDR3 residues: CASSGRLRSSYNEQFF. CDR3 DNA, as far as it was read: TGTGCCAGTAGCGGCCGTCTGCGGAGCTCCTACAATGAG.

By share of the sample, this clone is medium-sized. Sequencing ends 3 residues short of the CDR3 end; the germline J gene provides the rest. The V gene is TRBV7-3, the J gene TRBJ2-7; 10 nucleotides align to TRBD2. Germline assignment: CDR1 SGHTA and CDR2 FQGTGA. The CDR3 contains 14 residues. After removal of 6 bases from V and 4 bases from J, the junction contained 6 bases not matched to a gene. Partial CDR3 DNA: TGTGCCAGCAGGTCTAGCGGGAGTCGGTACGAG. Its translation: CASRSSGSRYE. The whole CDR3 protein reads CASRSSGSRYEQYF.

In this sample, this clone turned up many times. The read ends 3 residues shy of where the CDR3 ends; the end is completed using the germline J gene. The J gene is TRBJ2-7, the V gene TRBV6-1; no firm D call. Germline CDR1 reads MNHNS; CDR2 reads SASEGT. The CDR3 has 13 amino acids. The germline V and J ends were trimmed by 4 bases and 3 bases, with 10 bases remaining between them. The CDR3 bases that were read are TGTGCCAGCAGTGGTCAGGCATACTACGAG. Its protein product is CASSGQAYYE. The whole CDR3 is CASSGQAYYEQYF.

This clone was detected a few times. Read sequence stops 3 residues before the CDR3 end, and the germline J gene provides the missing end. The rearrangement uses TRBV7-3 and TRBJ2-2; 10 positions agree with TRBD2. V dropped 5 bases and J dropped 4; count of bases not matched to a gene: 10. The V gene's germline CDR1 is SGHTA and CDR2 FQGTGA. CDR3 length: 17 residues. CDR3 bases read: TGTGCCAGCAGCCCCTCTAGGGCTAGCGGGAGCACCGGGGAG. As protein: CASSPSRASGSTGE. The CDR3 reads in full as CASSPSRASGSTGELFF.

This clone rates as medium-sized. From the germline J gene comes the end of the CDR3, since the read stops 3 residues before it. V gene TRBV19 combines with J gene TRBJ1-5; 10 bases map to TRBD1. Germline CDR1 LNHDA, CDR2 SQIVND (reference sequence). The CDR3 is made up of 14 amino acids. V dropped 3 bases and J dropped 9; count of bases not matched to a gene: 5. Here the CDR3 reads CASSISGTGAPQHF. Incomplete CDR3 DNA: TGTGCCAGTAGTATTTCCGGGACAGGGGCGCCC. The variable domain in full, completed from reference TRBV19 and TRBJ1-5, reads DGGITQSPKYLFRKEGQNVTLSCEQNLNHDAMYWYRQDPGQGLRLIYYSQIVNDFQKGDIAEGYSVSREKKESFPLTVTSAQKNPTAFYLCASSISGTGAPQHFGDGTRLSIL.

The CDR3 loop is CASSIGQGNTEAFF. CDR3 DNA (partial): TGTGCCAGTAGTATTGGACAGGGGAACACTGAA. The chain employs TRBV19 and TRBJ1-1; 8 nucleotides agree with TRBD1. The sequence runs out 3 residues before the end of the CDR3; the remainder is reconstructed from the germline J gene. The CDR3 is 14 amino acids. Per germline, CDR1 LNHDA and CDR2 SQIVND (reference sequence). The trim removed 3 bases at V and 1 base at J, leaving 1 base unmatched.

Remarks on this clone: The read stops 3 residues short of the end of the CDR3; the missing end is completed from the germline J gene. The chain employs TRBV7-2 and TRBJ1-5; D call uncertain. Trimming took off 2 bases at V and 5 bases at J, with 10 bases between the two ends. Germline V gene lookup returns CDR1 SGHTA and CDR2 FQGNSA. This CDR3 comprises 14 residues. Incomplete CDR3 DNA: TGTGCCAGCAGCTTAAGAGGTGGGCATCAGCCC. This translates into CASSLRGGHQP. The entire CDR3 protein is CASSLRGGHQPQHF.